The sequence of this T cell receptor beta chain was determined in a study of regulatory T cells in long-lasting Graves disease. The CDR3 contains 14 residues. Germline V gives CDR1 SNHLY, CDR2 FYNNEI. Relying on iRepertoire HTBI primers and Arm-PCR of CDR3 regions, the team built TCR beta libraries. TCRdb reprocessed the multiplex PCR reads via MiXCR and lists one record per CDR3 protein. The repertoire consists of approximately 400,000 distinct CDR3 sequences, with 23% occurring once and the leading ten covering roughly a quarter. Described time point: persistent/refractory GD, antithyroid drugs over 5 years with positive TRAb. PBMCs were the source of the RNA used for TCR sequencing. The study's findings and limits: Persistent Graves' disease cases displayed lower TCR diversity than newly diagnosed ones.

This clonotype was seen a few times. Its antigen is currently unknown. A much larger clone differs from this one at a single base, so this may be a read error. This TCR was sampled from a female donor with Graves disease. The rearrangement links TRBV2 to TRBJ1-5; 9 nucleotides line up with TRBD1. The sequencing used peripheral blood mononuclear cells (PBMCs), collected when the disease was refractory, from a patient treated with antithyroid drugs. The CDR3 DNA reads as TGTGTCAGCAGTACGGGACAGGGTAATCAGCCCCAGCATTTT. Its protein is CVSSTGQGNQPQHF.